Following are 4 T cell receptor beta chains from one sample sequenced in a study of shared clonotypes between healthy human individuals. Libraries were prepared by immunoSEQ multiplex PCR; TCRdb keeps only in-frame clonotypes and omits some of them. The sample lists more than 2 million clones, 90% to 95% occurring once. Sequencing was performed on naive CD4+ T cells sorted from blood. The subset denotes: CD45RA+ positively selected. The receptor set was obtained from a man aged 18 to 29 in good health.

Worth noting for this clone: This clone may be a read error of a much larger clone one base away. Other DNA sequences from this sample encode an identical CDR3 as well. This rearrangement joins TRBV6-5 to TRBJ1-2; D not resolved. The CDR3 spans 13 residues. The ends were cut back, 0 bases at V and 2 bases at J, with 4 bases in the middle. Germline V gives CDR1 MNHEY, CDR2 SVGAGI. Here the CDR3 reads CASSYSENYGYTF. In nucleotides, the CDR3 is TGTGCCAGCAGTTACTCAGAGAACTATGGCTACACCTTC.

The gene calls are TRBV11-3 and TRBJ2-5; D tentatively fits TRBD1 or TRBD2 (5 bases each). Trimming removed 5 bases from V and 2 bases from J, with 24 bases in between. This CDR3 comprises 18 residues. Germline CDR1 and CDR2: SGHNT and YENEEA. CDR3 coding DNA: TGTGCCAGCAGCCTCAACCCTCCTTGGGACGGAATACAAGAGACCCAGTACTTC. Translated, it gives CASSLNPPWDGIQETQYF.

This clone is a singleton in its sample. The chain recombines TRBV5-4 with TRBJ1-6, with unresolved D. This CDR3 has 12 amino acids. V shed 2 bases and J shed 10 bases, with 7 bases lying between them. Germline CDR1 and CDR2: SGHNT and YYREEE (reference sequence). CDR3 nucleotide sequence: TGTGCCAGCAGCTTTGAAAGGTCACCCCTCCACTTT. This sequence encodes CASSFERSPLHF.

The CDR3 loop is CASSGWSGRDEQYF. The DNA of the CDR3 is TGTGCCAGCAGTGGTTGGTCAGGGAGGGACGAGCAGTACTTC. The gene calls are TRBV2 and TRBJ2-7, with 7 bases aligning to TRBD2. Germline V gives CDR1 SNHLY, CDR2 FYNNEI. The CDR3 totals 14 residues. The V gene end was trimmed by 4 bases and the J gene end by 5 bases; junction bases not matched to a gene: 8.